This T cell receptor (beta chain) was found in a study of OX40 agonist ivuxolimab in advanced cancers. TCRdb keeps only in-frame clones here, not all; method: immunoSEQ multiplex PCR. The repertoire holds 65,000 to 75,000 clones, with less than 85% as singletons. The CDR3 has 17 residues. Germline lookup yields CDR1 SGHTA and CDR2 FQGNSA. With 5 bases clipped from V and 0 bases from J, the junction kept 8 bases outside the gene matches. The TCR originated in an adult with an advanced solid tumor such as melanoma, head and neck, liver or kidney cancer. V usage is TRBV7-2 and J usage is TRBJ2-7, with 12 bases matching TRBD2. The sample was CD4+ or CD8+ T cells sorted from blood, taken in a trial of the OX40 agonist ivuxolimab. In DNA form, the CDR3 reads TGTGCCAGCAGCGGCGGAGGACTAGCGGGGATCTCCTACGAGCAGTACTTC. It yields the protein CASSGGGLAGISYEQYF.